Listed below are T cell receptor beta chains from one sample, sequenced in a study of a mutant IDH1 vaccine in newly diagnosed glioma. No antigens are known for them. Method: immunoSEQ multiplex PCR; TCRdb's copy keeps in-frame clones and lacks some. The sample includes about 110,000 clones, around 90% of them seen just once. The sample here was PBMCs, taken from a glioma patient whose treatment included an IDH1 peptide vaccine. The source is a woman between 45 and 65 years old with glioma. The CDR3 runs from the conserved cysteine through the conserved F or W. A D gene is named only where the DNA matches it firmly. Not every row has a clone size; where given, it reads once, few, many or a size class.

v_call: TRBV27
d_call: NA
clone_size: NA
j_call: TRBJ2-7
cdr3_aa: CASRFVGAVNEQYF
cdr3_nt: TGTGCCAGCCGGTTTGTGGGGGCTGTAAACGAGCAGTACTTC

v_call: TRBV5-1
d_call: TRBD1
clone_size: once
j_call: TRBJ2-2
cdr3_aa: CASSLAPTVGTGSAGELFF
cdr3_nt: TGCGCCAGCAGCTTGGCCCCTACGGTTGGGACAGGGTCAGCCGGGGAGCTGTTTTTT

v_call: TRBV28
d_call: NA
clone_size: NA
j_call: TRBJ1-5
cdr3_aa: CASSLRMGPQHF
cdr3_nt: TGTGCCAGCAGTTTAAGGATGGGGCCCCAGCATTTT

v_call: TRBV29-1
d_call: TRBD1
clone_size: NA
j_call: TRBJ1-2
cdr3_aa: CSVDPDRGNYGYTF
cdr3_nt: TGCAGCGTTGACCCGGACAGGGGGAACTATGGCTACACCTTC

v_call: TRBV5-1
d_call: TRBD1
clone_size: NA
j_call: TRBJ2-1
cdr3_aa: CASTRGQGNEQFF
cdr3_nt: TGCGCCAGCACGAGGGGACAGGGCAATGAGCAGTTCTTC

v_call: TRBV27
d_call: NA
clone_size: NA
j_call: TRBJ2-7
cdr3_aa: CATSLGLLYEQYF
cdr3_nt: TGTGCCACCTCCCTGGGCCTTCTCTACGAGCAGTACTTC

v_call: TRBV5-1
d_call: NA
clone_size: NA
j_call: TRBJ1-1
cdr3_aa: CASSLIGTWNTEAFF
cdr3_nt: TGCGCCAGCAGCTTGATTGGGACCTGGAACACTGAAGCTTTCTTT

v_call: TRBV29-1
d_call: NA
clone_size: few
j_call: TRBJ1-2
cdr3_aa: CSVVFFNYGYTF
cdr3_nt: TGCAGCGTTGTGTTCTTTAACTATGGCTACACCTTC

v_call: TRBV5-6
d_call: NA
clone_size: once
j_call: TRBJ2-7
cdr3_aa: CASSPGAGYSYEQYF
cdr3_nt: TGTGCCAGCAGCCCCGGGGCGGGATACTCCTACGAGCAGTACTTC

v_call: TRBV6-5
d_call: TRBD1
clone_size: NA
j_call: TRBJ1-2
cdr3_aa: CASSLSGGAHHGYTF
cdr3_nt: TGTGCCAGCAGTTTGTCAGGGGGGGCGCATCATGGCTACACCTTC

v_call: TRBV2
d_call: TRBD2
clone_size: NA
j_call: TRBJ2-1
cdr3_aa: CASSPGLAGGTYNEQFF
cdr3_nt: TGTGCCAGCAGTCCCGGACTAGCGGGAGGGACCTACAATGAGCAGTTCTTC

v_call: TRBV28
d_call: TRBD1
clone_size: NA
j_call: TRBJ1-4
cdr3_aa: CASIFNRQGGEKLFF
cdr3_nt: TGTGCCAGCATTTTCAATAGACAGGGCGGTGAAAAACTGTTTTTT

v_call: TRBV11-2
d_call: NA
clone_size: NA
j_call: TRBJ2-1
cdr3_aa: CASSLKPGGTYNEQFF
cdr3_nt: TGTGCCAGCAGCTTAAAACCGGGCGGGACATACAATGAGCAGTTCTTC

v_call: TRBV4-1
d_call: TRBD2
clone_size: once
j_call: TRBJ2-4
cdr3_aa: CASSPIGLAGAGDIQYF
cdr3_nt: TGCGCCAGCAGCCCTATCGGGCTAGCGGGAGCGGGGGACATTCAGTACTTC

v_call: TRBV7-9
d_call: TRBD2
clone_size: NA
j_call: TRBJ2-3
cdr3_aa: CASSAPGLAGVSTDTQYF
cdr3_nt: TGTGCCAGCAGCGCACCGGGACTAGCGGGAGTGAGCACAGATACGCAGTATTTT

v_call: TRBV4-2
d_call: TRBD2
clone_size: NA
j_call: TRBJ2-7
cdr3_aa: CASSQGGLAGVEQYF
cdr3_nt: TGTGCCAGCAGCCAGGGGGGACTAGCGGGAGTCGAGCAGTACTTC

v_call: TRBV5-8
d_call: TRBD1
clone_size: NA
j_call: TRBJ1-5
cdr3_aa: CASRPRGHELYSNQPQHF
cdr3_nt: TGTGCCAGCAGGCCCAGGGGGCACGAACTTTATAGCAATCAGCCCCAGCATTTT

v_call: TRBV2
d_call: NA
clone_size: NA
j_call: TRBJ1-2
cdr3_aa: CASKEDGNYGYTF
cdr3_nt: TGTGCCAGCAAGGAGGACGGGAACTATGGCTACACCTTC

v_call: TRBV9
d_call: NA
clone_size: NA
j_call: TRBJ2-3
cdr3_aa: CASSVAGTDTQYF
cdr3_nt: TGTGCCAGCAGCGTAGCTGGTACAGATACGCAGTATTTT

v_call: TRBV19
d_call: TRBD2
clone_size: NA
j_call: TRBJ2-3
cdr3_aa: CASSIGTSGSLADTQYF
cdr3_nt: TGTGCCAGTAGTATCGGGACTAGCGGGAGTCTCGCAGATACGCAGTATTTT

v_call: TRBV10-1
d_call: NA
clone_size: NA
j_call: TRBJ2-2
cdr3_aa: CASSRIPRGELFF
cdr3_nt: TGCGCCAGCAGCCGGATCCCCAGAGGGGAGCTGTTTTTT

v_call: TRBV5-3
d_call: NA
clone_size: NA
j_call: TRBJ1-6
cdr3_aa: CARSHRASSYNSPLHF
cdr3_nt: TGTGCCAGAAGCCACCGGGCCAGCTCCTATAATTCACCCCTCCACTTT

v_call: TRBV2
d_call: NA
clone_size: once
j_call: TRBJ2-1
cdr3_aa: CASNRFYNEQFF
cdr3_nt: TGTGCCAGCAACAGGTTTTACAATGAGCAGTTCTTC

v_call: TRBV7-3
d_call: TRBD2
clone_size: NA
j_call: TRBJ2-2
cdr3_aa: CASSPGLAGVPGELFF
cdr3_nt: TGTGCCAGCAGCCCCGGACTAGCGGGAGTTCCCGGGGAGCTGTTTTTT

v_call: TRBV29-1
d_call: NA
clone_size: NA
j_call: TRBJ1-1
cdr3_aa: CSVPGQMNTEAFF
cdr3_nt: TGCAGCGTCCCTGGACAGATGAACACTGAAGCTTTCTTT

v_call: TRBV4-1
d_call: TRBD2
clone_size: NA
j_call: TRBJ2-1
cdr3_aa: CASSQTTGTSGSSYNEQFF
cdr3_nt: TGCGCCAGCAGCCAGACAACAGGGACTAGCGGGAGTTCCTACAATGAGCAGTTCTTC

v_call: TRBV30
d_call: NA
clone_size: few
j_call: TRBJ1-3
cdr3_aa: CAWSLQGNTIYF
cdr3_nt: TGTGCCTGGAGTCTGCAGGGAAACACCATATATTTT

v_call: TRBV10-1
d_call: NA
clone_size: few
j_call: TRBJ1-1
cdr3_aa: CASSEPGTDEAFF
cdr3_nt: TGCGCCAGCAGTGAGCCCGGGACGGATGAAGCTTTCTTT

v_call: TRBV5-1
d_call: NA
clone_size: NA
j_call: TRBJ2-7
cdr3_aa: CASSLGQSYEQYF
cdr3_nt: TGCGCCAGCAGCTTGGGACAGTCCTACGAGCAGTACTTC

v_call: TRBV5-1
d_call: TRBD2
clone_size: once
j_call: TRBJ2-5
cdr3_aa: CASSQTSGAQETQYF
cdr3_nt: TGCGCCAGCAGCCAGACTAGCGGGGCCCAAGAGACCCAGTACTTC

v_call: TRBV5-1
d_call: TRBD2
clone_size: NA
j_call: TRBJ2-5
cdr3_aa: CASSFSGRSQETQYF
cdr3_nt: TGCGCCAGCAGTTTTAGCGGGAGGTCCCAAGAGACCCAGTACTTC

v_call: TRBV19
d_call: NA
clone_size: NA
j_call: TRBJ2-1
cdr3_aa: CASSMRAYNEQFF
cdr3_nt: TGTGCCAGTAGTATGCGGGCCTACAATGAGCAGTTCTTC

v_call: TRBV30
d_call: NA
clone_size: NA
j_call: TRBJ2-7
cdr3_aa: CAWRNPRFEQYF
cdr3_nt: TGTGCCTGGAGAAACCCGAGGTTCGAGCAGTACTTC

v_call: TRBV27
d_call: TRBD2
clone_size: NA
j_call: TRBJ2-7
cdr3_aa: CASSPPSGRSHEQYF
cdr3_nt: TGTGCCAGCAGCCCCCCTAGCGGGAGGTCCCACGAGCAGTACTTC

v_call: TRBV6-5
d_call: TRBD1
clone_size: NA
j_call: TRBJ1-1
cdr3_aa: CASIGAGQGTPFF
cdr3_nt: TGTGCCAGCATCGGGGCGGGACAGGGAACACCTTTCTTT

v_call: TRBV7-8
d_call: NA
clone_size: few
j_call: TRBJ1-4
cdr3_aa: CASSLGGQVGEKLFF
cdr3_nt: TGTGCCAGCAGCTTGGGGGGTCAGGTTGGTGAAAAACTGTTTTTT

v_call: TRBV27
d_call: TRBD1
clone_size: NA
j_call: TRBJ2-5
cdr3_aa: CASIPQRGQGGETQYF
cdr3_nt: TGTGCCAGCATCCCCCAGAGGGGACAGGGGGGCGAGACCCAGTACTTC

v_call: TRBV5-6
d_call: TRBD1
clone_size: once
j_call: TRBJ2-7
cdr3_aa: CASSPGQGSYEQYF
cdr3_nt: TGTGCCAGCAGCCCCGGACAGGGCTCCTACGAGCAGTACTTC

v_call: TRBV30
d_call: NA
clone_size: NA
j_call: TRBJ1-1
cdr3_aa: CAWSRQTTHTEAFF
cdr3_nt: TGTGCCTGGAGTCGACAGACGACGCACACTGAAGCTTTCTTT

v_call: TRBV30
d_call: TRBD1
clone_size: NA
j_call: TRBJ2-5
cdr3_aa: CAWSSLTGQETQYF
cdr3_nt: TGTGCCTGGAGTTCGCTGACAGGGCAAGAGACCCAGTACTTC

v_call: TRBV15
d_call: NA
clone_size: NA
j_call: TRBJ1-5
cdr3_aa: CATSRDRGANQPQHF
cdr3_nt: TGTGCCACCAGCAGAGACCGGGGGGCCAATCAGCCCCAGCATTTT

v_call: TRBV2
d_call: TRBD2
clone_size: once
j_call: TRBJ2-1
cdr3_aa: CASSLSGSRHEQFF
cdr3_nt: TGTGCCAGCAGTCTAAGCGGGAGTAGGCATGAGCAGTTCTTC

v_call: TRBV25-1
d_call: NA
clone_size: NA
j_call: TRBJ2-1
cdr3_aa: CASSDFGGNIGNEQFF
cdr3_nt: TGTGCCAGCTCTGACTTTGGCGGCAATATCGGGAATGAGCAGTTCTTC

v_call: TRBV6-5
d_call: NA
clone_size: NA
j_call: TRBJ2-3
cdr3_aa: CASSLGRGTDTQYF
cdr3_nt: TGTGCCAGCAGTTTGGGCCGGGGCACAGATACGCAGTATTTT

v_call: TRBV21-1
d_call: NA
clone_size: NA
j_call: TRBJ2-2
cdr3_aa: CASSMQGGPGELFF
cdr3_nt: TGTGCCAGCAGCATGCAGGGAGGTCCCGGGGAGCTGTTTTTT

v_call: TRBV11-2
d_call: NA
clone_size: NA
j_call: TRBJ2-6
cdr3_aa: CASSLKYPGANVLTF
cdr3_nt: TGTGCCAGCAGCTTAAAGTACCCTGGGGCCAACGTCCTGACTTTC

v_call: TRBV28
d_call: NA
clone_size: NA
j_call: TRBJ1-1
cdr3_aa: CASSLQGRPEAFF
cdr3_nt: TGTGCCAGCAGCCTACAGGGACGGCCTGAAGCTTTCTTT

v_call: TRBV14
d_call: NA
clone_size: NA
j_call: TRBJ1-2
cdr3_aa: CASSPSGRYGYTF
cdr3_nt: TGTGCCAGCAGCCCCAGTGGGCGCTATGGCTACACCTTC

v_call: TRBV19
d_call: NA
clone_size: NA
j_call: TRBJ1-5
cdr3_aa: CASSASRGAGNQPQHF
cdr3_nt: TGTGCCAGTAGTGCTTCCAGGGGAGCTGGCAATCAGCCCCAGCATTTT

v_call: TRBV7-9
d_call: NA
clone_size: NA
j_call: TRBJ2-7
cdr3_aa: CASSPTGGGSIHEQYF
cdr3_nt: TGTGCCAGCAGCCCGACAGGCGGCGGGAGTATCCACGAGCAGTACTTC

v_call: TRBV9
d_call: NA
clone_size: NA
j_call: TRBJ1-6
cdr3_aa: CASSGDTYSLHF
cdr3_nt: TGTGCCAGCAGCGGGGACACTTATTCCCTCCACTTT

v_call: TRBV19
d_call: TRBD2
clone_size: NA
j_call: TRBJ2-3
cdr3_aa: CASSRDYTDTQYF
cdr3_nt: TGTGCCAGTAGTCGGGACTACACAGATACGCAGTATTTT

v_call: TRBV6-1
d_call: TRBD2
clone_size: NA
j_call: TRBJ2-1
cdr3_aa: CASTKRGSYNEQFF
cdr3_nt: TGTGCCAGCACCAAGCGGGGATCCTACAATGAGCAGTTCTTC

v_call: TRBV10-1
d_call: NA
clone_size: NA
j_call: TRBJ2-3
cdr3_aa: CASSEVDPPDTQYF
cdr3_nt: TGCGCCAGCAGTGAGGTGGACCCGCCAGATACGCAGTATTTT

v_call: TRBV4-1
d_call: NA
clone_size: NA
j_call: TRBJ1-4
cdr3_aa: CASSLDTEANEKLFF
cdr3_nt: TGCGCCAGCAGCCTGGACACGGAGGCTAATGAAAAACTGTTTTTT